A selection of T cell receptor beta chains follows, all from one sample in a study of T cell responses to AZD1222 COVID-19 vaccine. Measured with immunoSEQ multiplex PCR; TCRdb has only the in-frame clones, and not every one. This table has around 180,000 clones, just over 85% appearing once. The specimen was peripheral blood, collected on day 0 of AZD1222 vaccination. All receptors come from an adult in good health. Both conserved end residues are part of each CDR3. The D gene is left open where the match is weak. Size is stated for part of the rows, as once, few or many counts, or as a class when the clone is expanded.

CASSFPIAGYSYEQYF | TGTGCCAGCAGTTTTCCTATAGCGGGATACTCCTACGAGCAGTACTTC | - | TRBJ2-7 | TRBV28 | TRBD2
CAWSAGQGGREKLFF | TGTGCCTGGAGTGCGGGACAGGGAGGGCGTGAAAAACTGTTTTTT | once | TRBJ1-4 | TRBV30 | TRBD1
CASSLDGRNTGELFF | TGTGCCAGCAGCTTAGACGGGCGGAACACCGGGGAGCTGTTTTTT | - | TRBJ2-2 | TRBV11-3 | -
CASSLGISVGYTF | TGTGCCAGCAGTTTGGGTATTTCGGTCGGCTACACCTTC | - | TRBJ1-2 | TRBV12-3/TRBV12-4 | -
CAISDLALTGSTDTQYF | TGTGCCATCAGTGACTTGGCTTTGACAGGGAGCACAGATACGCAGTATTTT | - | TRBJ2-3 | TRBV10-3 | TRBD1
CASSPNGGTEAFF | TGTGCCAGCAGCCCGAACGGGGGGACTGAAGCTTTCTTT | - | TRBJ1-1 | TRBV5-5 | -
CASSQVGREAEKLFF | TGTGCCAGCAGCCAAGTAGGCCGAGAAGCCGAAAAACTGTTTTTT | - | TRBJ1-4 | TRBV14 | -
CASSLTRQNNSPLHF | TGCGCCAGCAGTTTGACGAGGCAGAATAATTCACCCCTCCACTTT | - | TRBJ1-6 | TRBV5-1 | -
CASSRPLEGANTGELFF | TGTGCCAGCAGCCGACCCCTTGAGGGAGCGAACACCGGGGAGCTGTTTTTT | - | TRBJ2-2 | TRBV6-6 | -
CASSEVQGFGSNQPQHF | TGTGCCAGCAGTGAAGTGCAGGGTTTTGGGAGCAATCAGCCCCAGCATTTT | once | TRBJ1-5 | TRBV2 | -
CASSALIDSTSGNTIYF | TGTGCCAGCAGCGCATTAATTGACAGTACCTCTGGAAACACCATATATTTT | - | TRBJ1-3 | TRBV9 | -
CASSFGGLAGNQETQYF | TGTGCCAGCAGCTTTGGCGGACTAGCGGGTAACCAAGAGACCCAGTACTTC | - | TRBJ2-5 | TRBV7-6 | TRBD2
CASSAGNTEAFF | TGCGCCAGCAGCGCCGGGAACACTGAAGCTTTCTTT | - | TRBJ1-1 | TRBV5-1 | -
CASSYPGQVNTEAFF | TGTGCCAGCAGCTATCCGGGACAGGTGAACACTGAAGCTTTCTTT | - | TRBJ1-1 | TRBV28 | TRBD1
CASSMSGVNQPQHF | TGTGCCAGCAGCATGTCAGGGGTCAATCAGCCCCAGCATTTT | - | TRBJ1-5 | TRBV7-9 | -
CASSLSPDPGNTIYF | TGTGCCAGCAGTTTATCTCCGGATCCTGGAAACACCATATATTTT | - | TRBJ1-3 | TRBV27 | -
CASGTLKTYEQYF | TGTGCCAGCGGGACCTTAAAAACCTACGAGCAGTACTTC | - | TRBJ2-7 | TRBV6-6 | -
CASSVGEGREAFF | TGTGCCAGCAGCGTAGGAGAGGGTCGGGAAGCTTTCTTT | - | TRBJ1-1 | TRBV9 | -
CASSLTGPNPATNEKLFF | TGTGCCAGCAGCTTAACTGGACCAAACCCCGCAACTAATGAAAAACTGTTTTTT | - | TRBJ1-4 | TRBV7-9 | -
CASSPPNGPETQYF | TGTGCCAGCTCACCACCGAATGGGCCAGAGACCCAGTACTTC | - | TRBJ2-5 | TRBV18 | -
CASSPRVGGGYTF | TGTGCCAGCAGCCCCCGGGTAGGAGGTGGCTACACCTTC | - | TRBJ1-2 | TRBV7-2 | -
CASSETGGEETQYF | TGCGCCAGCAGTGAGACAGGGGGGGAGGAGACCCAGTACTTC | - | TRBJ2-5 | TRBV10-2 | -
CASSVGDTQYF | TGTGCCAGCAGCGTGGGAGATACGCAGTATTTT | - | TRBJ2-3 | TRBV9 | -
CASSPAGQSYNEQFF | TGTGCCAGCAGCCCGGCGGGACAGTCCTACAATGAGCAGTTCTTC | - | TRBJ2-1 | TRBV28 | -
CASSLARVNEQYF | TGTGCCAGCAGCTTAGCGCGGGTCAACGAGCAGTACTTC | few | TRBJ2-7 | TRBV7-2 | -
CASSTSTLSTEAFF | TGTGCCAGTAGTACCTCGACTTTGAGCACTGAAGCTTTCTTT | - | TRBJ1-1 | TRBV19 | -
CASSPPGGPYEQYF | TGTGCCAGCAGCCCCCCGGGAGGGCCCTACGAGCAGTACTTC | - | TRBJ2-7 | TRBV14 | TRBD2
CASSLPPGGGRERGYTF | TGTGCCAGCAGTTTACCCCCTGGTGGCGGCAGGGAACGCGGCTACACCTTC | - | TRBJ1-2 | TRBV28 | -
CASSYGQRQYF | TGTGCCAGCAGTTACGGGCAGAGGCAGTACTTC | once | TRBJ2-7 | TRBV6-5 | -
CASSSRAGSYEQYF | TGTGCCAGCAGTTCTCGGGCAGGGTCCTACGAGCAGTACTTC | - | TRBJ2-7 | TRBV6-5 | -
CASSLGELGATEAFF | TGTGCCAGCAGCTTAGGGGAACTCGGGGCCACTGAAGCTTTCTTT | - | TRBJ1-1 | TRBV7-3 | -
CASRDTGGHTGELFF | TGTGCCAGCAGGGATACAGGGGGGCACACCGGGGAGCTGTTTTTT | - | TRBJ2-2 | TRBV9 | TRBD1
CASRLTGNNEQFF | TGTGCCAGCAGACTTACAGGGAACAATGAGCAGTTCTTC | - | TRBJ2-1 | TRBV12-3/TRBV12-4 | -
CASSWVAVSNEQFF | TGTGCCAGCAGTTGGGTGGCAGTCTCCAATGAGCAGTTCTTC | - | TRBJ2-1 | TRBV28 | -
CASSPTFGSGEQYF | TGTGCCAGCTCACCGACATTCGGTAGTGGCGAGCAGTACTTC | - | TRBJ2-7 | TRBV18 | -
CASSLTSGGLSSYEQYF | TGTGCCAGCAGCCTGACTAGCGGGGGCCTTAGCTCCTACGAGCAGTACTTC | once | TRBJ2-7 | TRBV5-4 | TRBD2
CASRKGTPNTEAFF | TGTGCCAGCAGGAAGGGGACACCGAACACTGAAGCTTTCTTT | few | TRBJ1-1 | TRBV28 | -
CASSGGTGREFYNEQFF | TGTGCCAGCAGCGGAGGAACGGGCAGGGAATTCTACAATGAGCAGTTCTTC | - | TRBJ2-1 | TRBV7-9 | -
CASSLYQGLNTEAFF | TGCGCCAGCAGCTTGTATCAGGGACTGAACACTGAAGCTTTCTTT | - | TRBJ1-1 | TRBV5-1 | -
CASSGGGLDEQYF | TGTGCCAGCAGTGGAGGGGGTTTGGACGAGCAGTACTTC | - | TRBJ2-7 | TRBV28 | -
CASSLSGGHQETQYF | TGTGCCAGCAGTCTTAGCGGGGGGCACCAAGAGACCCAGTACTTC | - | TRBJ2-5 | TRBV6-5 | TRBD2
CASSFGDYSTGELFF | TGCGCCAGCAGCTTTGGGGACTACTCCACCGGGGAGCTGTTTTTT | few | TRBJ2-2 | TRBV5-1 | TRBD2
CASSRGGGPYEQYF | TGTGCCAGCAGCCGCGGGGGGGGCCCCTACGAGCAGTACTTC | - | TRBJ2-7 | TRBV7-9 | TRBD2
CASSLAGQGASEQYF | TGTGCCAGCAGCTTGGCGGGACAGGGGGCCTCCGAGCAGTACTTC | - | TRBJ2-7 | TRBV11-2 | TRBD1
CASRGMGETQYF | TGTGCCAGCCGGGGGATGGGGGAGACCCAGTACTTC | - | TRBJ2-5 | TRBV19 | -
CAWSVGPIYGYTF | TGTGCCTGGAGTGTAGGACCTATCTATGGCTACACCTTC | - | TRBJ1-2 | TRBV30 | -
CASSFGQFVPNTQYF | TGTGCCAGCAGCTTTGGACAGTTTGTCCCGAATACGCAGTATTTT | - | TRBJ2-3 | TRBV7-8 | -
CASSLVNAQTEAFF | TGTGCCAGCAGCTTAGTGAATGCGCAAACTGAAGCTTTCTTT | once | TRBJ1-1 | TRBV7-8 | -
CASSLGDPLSPLHF | TGTGCCAGCAGCTTAGGGGACCCACTATCACCCCTCCACTTT | - | TRBJ1-6 | TRBV7-3 | -
CASLGGPGNTIYF | TGTGCCAGCCTCGGAGGGCCTGGAAACACCATATATTTT | - | TRBJ1-3 | TRBV6-5 | -
CASSPSGQHRGNTIYF | TGTGCCAGCAGCCCTTCGGGACAGCATAGGGGAAACACCATATATTTT | few | TRBJ1-3 | TRBV7-9 | TRBD1
CASSRAGAGGVGSEKLFF | TGTGCCAGCAGCCGCGCTGGGGCAGGGGGCGTCGGCTCGGAAAAACTGTTTTTT | - | TRBJ1-4 | TRBV7-8 | TRBD1
CASSLRTGVSYEQYF | TGTGCCAGCAGTCTTCGGACGGGCGTTTCCTACGAGCAGTACTTC | - | TRBJ2-7 | TRBV6-5 | -
CASSVGDSGNTIYF | TGTGCCAGCAGCGTAGGTGATTCTGGAAACACCATATATTTT | - | TRBJ1-3 | TRBV9 | -
CASSLLGQGSHTEAFF | TGTGCCAGCAGTTTACTTGGGCAGGGGAGCCACACTGAAGCTTTCTTT | - | TRBJ1-1 | TRBV28 | -
CASSPGAGGGKLFF | TGTGCCAGCAGCCCTGGGGCAGGGGGCGGAAAACTGTTTTTT | once | TRBJ1-4 | TRBV11-2 | TRBD1
CASNDRAYNEQFF | TGTGCCAGCAACGACAGAGCCTACAATGAGCAGTTCTTC | - | TRBJ2-1 | TRBV6-5 | -
CASSLAQETRSPGTQYF | TGTGCCAGCAGCTTAGCCCAAGAAACTAGGTCTCCAGGGACCCAGTACTTC | - | TRBJ2-5 | TRBV7-9 | -
CAWSVQSNRGGETQYF | TGTGCCTGGAGTGTACAGTCTAACAGGGGAGGAGAGACCCAGTACTTC | - | TRBJ2-5 | TRBV30 | -
CASSQRLAGVVDTQYF | TGTGCCAGCAGCCAGAGACTAGCGGGGGTGGTAGATACGCAGTATTTT | - | TRBJ2-3 | TRBV3-1/TRBV3-2 | TRBD2